The clone carrying this T cell receptor beta chain has just a few counts. Antigen: not known. Healthy Caucasian individuals from Russia aged 6 to 90 were enrolled as donors. Germline loops: CDR1 SGHTA, CDR2 FQGNSA. V was trimmed by 3 bases and J by 5 bases, leaving 10 bases between them. The CDR3 extends over 14 amino acids. This sample was taken from a study of blood T cells in healthy people across ages. Points from the study as a whole: Comparison with aged donors showed that long-lived donors had more naive CD4+ cells and higher diversity.

With a J-beta primer mix and a sample-barcoded 5' primer, a second PCR ran roughly 6 to 11 cycles. Tagging of each cDNA molecule was performed by a template-switch adaptor with 12 random nucleotides. Every individual sample yielded 2.5 million or more paired-end reads (each containing CDR3). TCRdb reanalysed the 5' RACE reads using MiXCR and keeps one entry per CDR3 protein. The table has about 570,000 distinct CDR3 sequences, 25% to 30% seen once. This sequence was found in a woman between 65 and 79 years old in good health. The source material was blood. V and J are TRBV7-2 and TRBJ1-4; D is ambiguous. CDR3 nucleotides: TGTGCCAGCAGCTTGTTGTATCGCAATGAAAAACTGTTTTTT. Translation: CASSLLYRNEKLFF.